The rows below give T cell receptor beta chains drawn from one sample of a study of early stage breast cancer tumors. Using immunoSEQ multiplex PCR, the repertoire was profiled, and TCRdb retains in-frame clones only, with some absent. The repertoire holds tens of thousands of clones, with 65% to 80% as singletons. Material: blood. The origin of the receptors is a person aged 55 to 69 with breast cancer. Each CDR3 is given with its conserved first and last residue. A D gene is named only where the DNA matches it firmly. Not all rows give a size; the values are once, few, many and, for expanded clones, a class.

TRBV4-1	TRBJ2-5	NA	NA	CASRRGPEETQYF	TGCGCCAGCAGACGTGGACCTGAAGAGACCCAGTACTTC
TRBV9	TRBJ2-5	NA	NA	CASSGNVQETQYF	TGTGCCAGCAGCGGCAACGTCCAAGAGACCCAGTACTTC
TRBV7-8	TRBJ1-2	NA	NA	CASSQWVRGSSYGYTF	TGTGCCAGCAGCCAGTGGGTCCGGGGGAGTTCCTATGGCTACACCTTC
TRBV30	TRBJ2-1	NA	NA	CAWSRGASYNEQFF	TGTGCCTGGAGTCGCGGGGCCTCCTACAATGAGCAGTTCTTC
TRBV11-3	TRBJ2-2	once	TRBD2	CASSLRLAGETGELFF	TGTGCCAGCAGCTTACGGCTAGCGGGGGAGACCGGGGAGCTGTTTTTT
TRBV6-5	TRBJ1-1	NA	TRBD1	CASREPGQGNTEAFF	TGTGCCAGCAGGGAACCGGGACAGGGCAACACTGAAGCTTTCTTT
TRBV5-1	TRBJ1-4	NA	NA	CASSLALGNTEKLFF	TGCGCCAGCAGCTTGGCCTTGGGGAATACTGAAAAACTGTTTTTT
TRBV30	TRBJ2-1	NA	NA	CAWSAQVYNEQFF	TGTGCCTGGAGTGCCCAAGTATACAATGAGCAGTTCTTC
TRBV7-9	TRBJ2-7	NA	NA	CASSRGAYEQYF	TGTGCCAGCAGTAGAGGAGCCTACGAGCAGTACTTC
TRBV7-3	TRBJ2-3	NA	NA	CASSLIGEADTQYF	TGTGCCAGCAGCTTAATAGGGGAAGCAGATACGCAGTATTTT
TRBV27	TRBJ2-3	NA	TRBD1	CASSLVGTERRDTQYF	TGTGCCAGCAGTTTAGTCGGGACAGAAAGGAGGGATACGCAGTATTTT